The TCR beta chain described here comes from a study of blood T cell repertoires in COVID-19. About the study: The samples span acute and convalescent COVID-19 from the United States, Italy and Spain. PBMCs, B-cell-depleted T cells, or T cells were the source of the cDNA or gDNA that made up the material.

CDR1 is MNHEY, CDR2 SVGAGI, per germline. Germline trimming cut 6 bases from V and 2 bases from J; bases unmatched to any gene: 6. The CDR3 contains 14 residues. As processed by the authors: Amplification with reference gene primers provided the estimates of nucleated cell counts. Profiled with immunoSEQ multiplex PCR; TCRdb holds only in-frame clones, not every one. For V, J and clone size, that table is used; D and trimming come from the DNA. The sample comprises some 280,000 clones, roughly 80% of which are singletons, and 4.1% rests with the top ten. This TCR was recovered from a woman in her 50s with active or convalescent COVID-19. The chain recombines TRBV6-5 with TRBJ2-7; 8 bases fit TRBD1. Sample: peripheral blood. The CDR3 DNA reads as TGTGCCAGCAGGTTGGGACAGGCACCCTACGAGCAGTACTTC. It encodes CASRLGQAPYEQYF.